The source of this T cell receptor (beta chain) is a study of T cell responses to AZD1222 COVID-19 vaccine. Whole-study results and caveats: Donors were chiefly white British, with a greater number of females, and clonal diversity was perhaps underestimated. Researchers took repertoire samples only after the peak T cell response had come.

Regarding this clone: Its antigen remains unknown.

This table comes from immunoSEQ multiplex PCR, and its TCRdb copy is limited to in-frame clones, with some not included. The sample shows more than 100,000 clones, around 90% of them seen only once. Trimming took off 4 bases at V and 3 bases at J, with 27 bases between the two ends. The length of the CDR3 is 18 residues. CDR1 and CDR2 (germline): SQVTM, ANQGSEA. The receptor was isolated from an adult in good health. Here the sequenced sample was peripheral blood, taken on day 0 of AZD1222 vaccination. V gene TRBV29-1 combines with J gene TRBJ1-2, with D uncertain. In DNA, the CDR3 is TGCAGCGTTGTGGGCAGGCCCCAACGGATCCAACCGGACTATGGCTACACCTTC. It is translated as CSVVGRPQRIQPDYGYTF.